This T cell receptor (beta chain) was obtained from a study of T cells after posttransplantation cyclophosphamide. This clone showed up just a few times. The antigen is not known. Germline V gene lookup returns CDR1 MNHEY and CDR2 SMNVEV (reference sequence). This CDR3 is 14 amino acids long. The V end was cut by 6 bases, the J end by 2 bases, with 13 bases between. On the day of bone marrow donation, the related graft donor provided peripheral blood. Study-level points and caveats: Later blood repertoires were often dominated by clones from the donor CD8+ memory compartment.

Only in-frame clones appear in the TCRdb table, and some are missing; sequencing was by immunoSEQ multiplex PCR. The sample includes 25,000 to 30,000 clones, more than 80% seen only once; the top ten take around 3.5%. Sequenced input: PBMCs. This clonotype was obtained from a man aged 45-65 years. This sequence joins TRBV27 and TRBJ1-2, with D perhaps TRBD1 (6 bases). CDR3 in amino acids: CASRTQGQNYGYTF. The DNA for the CDR3 is TGTGCCAGCAGGACCCAGGGGCAGAACTATGGCTACACCTTC.